The entry that follows covers one T cell receptor (beta chain) sequence. The antigen this receptor binds is unknown. Base qualities were left out, and no much larger clone turns up one base away. The donors were a few dozen Caucasian individuals from Russia, aged about 6 to 100 years, who were systemically healthy. About 10 milliliters of peripheral blood were collected from each donor into EDTA-treated Vacutainer tubes. PBMCs were isolated by Ficoll-Paque density-gradient centrifugation, with at least 7 million obtained per sample. Total RNA, at least 6 micrograms per sample, was extracted from PBMCs with Trizol reagent. For every donor, flow cytometry on a PBMC aliquot measured the percentage of naive CD45RAhigh/CD27high T cells. The sample is drawn from a study of blood T cells in healthy people across ages (dated by TCRdb to between 2014 and 2017). Regarding the study in general: Template switching captured roughly one uniquely barcoded TCR beta cDNA molecule per two T cells in model experiments. The study measured age-related changes in TCR beta repertoire diversity using deep sequencing normalized with unique cDNA molecular identifiers. The donors were split into four age groups: young (average about 15 years), middle-aged (nearly 40), aged (about 56) and long-lived (over 75). To avoid experimental bias, donors of different ages were randomly spread across the sequencing lanes. The study analyzed two additional independent replicas of 1 million unique cDNA reads from the same blood draw for two donors, one aged 18 to 30 and one aged 80 or older. The research as a whole found: Because donor CMV infection status was unknown, age-related changes in expanded clonotypes were potentially confounded. Observed TCR beta diversity per million T cells fell roughly linearly with age, and a significant reduction was already apparent by age about 36. Total diversity estimates from one million sequenced T cells were considered lower bounds and underestimates. Conclusive comparison of naive and antigen-experienced compartments was prevented by the profiling of bulk unsorted PBMCs. The percentage of naive T cells measured by flow cytometry correlated strongly with observed TCR beta diversity. The long-lived group showed more naive CD4+ T cells, fewer expanded clones and increased TCR diversity than the aged group, suggesting age selection.

CDR1 and CDR2 (MDHEN, SYDVKM) derive from the germline V gene. The CDR3 has 17 amino acids, counting the end cysteine and phenylalanine. Only the CDR3 part of the read is kept: 51 bases, read in frame from the first base. V is cut back by 5 bases and J by 0 bases, with 4 bases in the junction unmatched. Library preparation used 5' RACE. The sequencing machine was an Illumina HiSeq 2500. The second PCR ran for roughly 7 to 12 cycles and used a J-beta primer mix along with a sample-barcoded 5' primer. Each TCR beta cDNA molecule received a unique molecular identifier from a template-switch 5' adaptor carrying 12 random nucleotides. Each sample yielded at least 2.5 million CDR3-containing paired-end reads. All of the RNA was converted into first-strand cDNA using the Mint cDNA synthesis kit, with a TRBC-specific oligonucleotide serving as the primer. All cDNA was treated with uracil-DNA glycosylase and then went through a first 18-cycle PCR with the universal primers M1SS and BC2_uni_R. Concerning the study's data processing: Normalization of each sample was performed by random selection of 1 million high-quality reads, each carrying a distinct molecular identifier. Reads with shared molecular identifiers were discarded instead of being binned into consensus sequences. MiTCR, set to a Q25 quality threshold and the strictest error-elimination algorithm, was used for CDR3 identification, clonotype clustering and error correction. A nonparametric unseen species model using Euler transformation provided a lower-bound estimate of total TCR beta diversity. TCRdb cleaned the public reads at Q25 with fastp, built clones with MiXCR and kept in-frame beta chains. Rows merge per CDR3 protein into single entries with the most common DNA and genes. Here the V and J calls rest on TCRdb's processing, not on the authors' analysis. This sample gives roughly 790,000 distinct CDR3 sequences in total; roughly two fifths of them show up just once. The ten largest clones take up 20% of the sample.

The receptor chain draws on TRBV28 and TRBJ2-6; a stretch of 10 junction bases matches TRBD1. The sequence came from a woman aged 60 to 75 in good health. The sample comprised blood. The CDR3 region has the sequence CASSDRGRPSGANVLTF. The nucleotide sequence is given as TGTGCCAGCAGTGACAGGGGGCGCCCCTCTGGGGCCAACGTCCTGACTTTC.